This T cell receptor (beta chain) was retrieved from a study of T cells after yellow fever vaccination. To note about this clonotype: Its matching antigen is unknown.

Via MiXCR, TCRdb re-called the 5' RACE reads, giving one row per CDR3 protein. The sample lists approximately 550,000 distinct CDR3 sequences, over 15% occurring once. Between the trimmed V and J ends, which lost 3 bases and 6 bases, there was a span of 20 bases. CDR1 and CDR2 from the germline V gene are GTSNPN and SVGIG (reference sequence). CDR3 length: 15 residues. Study-wide findings and caveats: Most clones from primary vaccination were detected again post-booster (approximately 97% CD4, 88% CD8). One caveat is that FACS-sorted repertoires could contain abundant clonotypes contaminating from the bulk population.

Sequenced material: PBMCs, taken 15 days after the yellow fever booster vaccination. V gene TRBV30 combines with J gene TRBJ1-2, with D maybe TRBD1 (6 bases). The receptor was derived from a man aged 25 to 45 who received the YFV17D yellow fever vaccine. The CDR3 bases are TGTGCCTGGAGCGGGACGGGGGGGCCTATAAATGGCTACACCTTC. Translation gives CAWSGTGGPINGYTF.